These 18 T cell receptor beta chains came from one sample sequenced in a study of spatial heterogeneity in lung cancer. TCRdb used MiXCR to reprocess the 5' RACE reads, holding one entry per CDR3 protein. This sample has about 120,000 distinct CDR3 sequences, with about 12% found just once. The time point: blood at routine non-recurrence follow-up after resection. Extraction of whole RNA from tumor, nontumor lung or frozen PBMC preceded unsorted sequencing. This specimen consisted of PBMCs, obtained at follow-up. All receptors derive from a male donor with early-stage non-small cell lung cancer.

This clonotype showed up many times. This sequence joins TRBV28 and TRBJ2-4, with D possibly being TRBD1 or TRBD2 (5 bases each). The length of the CDR3 is 18 residues. Germline V gene lookup returns CDR1 MDHEN and CDR2 SYDVKM. V lost 4 bases and J 3 bases, leaving 22 bases between the germline ends. CDR3 in DNA: TGTGCCAGCAGTTACATGTTTCCCAGGGCTCGGGGCAAAAACATTCAGTACTTC. Protein product: CASSYMFPRARGKNIQYF.

This clonotype appeared a few times. The chain recombines TRBV2 with TRBJ2-5, with a tentative D call TRBD2 (6 bases). V was shortened by 10 bases and J by 5 bases, with 17 bases between the two germline ends. The CDR3 has 13 amino acids. Germline V gene data show CDR1 as SNHLY and CDR2 as FYNNEI. CDR3 region: CATAGTLDETQYF. CDR3 nucleotide sequence: TGTGCCACGGCCGGGACTTTAGACGAGACCCAGTACTTC.

The chain carries TRBV28 and TRBJ2-3; no clear D. This CDR3 region has 15 residues. The germline V gene encodes CDR1 MDHEN and CDR2 SYDVKM. V was trimmed by 0 bases and J by 2 bases, leaving 9 bases between them. CDR3 nucleotide sequence: TGTGCCAGCAGTTTATGGGGCAAGACCACAGATACGCAGTATTTT. Translation: CASSLWGKTTDTQYF.

This clonotype was observed many times. DNA for the CDR3: TGCAGCGTGGGACAGTCTTGGGGCTACACCTTC. This translates into CSVGQSWGYTF. V and J are TRBV29-1 and TRBJ1-2; 7 bases are a match to TRBD1. This CDR3 has 11 amino acids. The germline V gene encodes CDR1 SQVTM and CDR2 ANQGSEA. The ends lost 6 bases at V and 8 bases at J; junction bases unmatched: 6.

The V and J genes are TRBV29-1 and TRBJ2-1; 8 bases agree with TRBD1. J was trimmed by 8 bases and V by 6 bases; bases with no gene match: 9. The CDR3 has 13 amino acids. CDR1 SQVTM and CDR2 ANQGSEA come from the germline V gene. The CDR3 bases are TGCAGCGTCGGGACAGGTAGGCTACATGAGCAGTTCTTC. Its translation is CSVGTGRLHEQFF.

Regarding this clonotype: Possible read error: a much larger clone is one base away. CDR3 nucleotide sequence: TGCAGTGCTGGGACTAGCAGGGGAACAGATACGCAGTATTTT. Translation gives CSAGTSRGTDTQYF. This sequence joins TRBV20-1 and TRBJ2-3, with 9 positions matching TRBD2. The germline gives CDR1 DFQATT, CDR2 SNEGSKA (reference sequence). The CDR3 sequence is 14 residues long. Losses at the gene ends were 5 bases for V and 3 bases for J; bases not matched to a gene: 6.

This clonotype was counted many times. The rearrangement joins TRBV9 to TRBJ1-1; weak D call: TRBD1 (6 bases). V lost 3 bases and J lost 4, with 13 bases in between. The CDR3 sequence is 14 residues long. CDR1 is SGDLS and CDR2 is YYNGEE in the germline V gene. CDR3 DNA sequence: TGTGCCAGCAGCGCTTCCCAGGGGAGCACTGAAGCTTTCTTT. It translates to CASSASQGSTEAFF.

In its sample, this clonotype was seen many times. The genes are TRBV10-3 and TRBJ2-7; D is unclear. Trimming cost V 5 bases and J 7 bases, with 12 bases left between them. This CDR3 spans 12 amino acids. The V gene's germline CDR1 is ENHRY and CDR2 SYGVKD. The CDR3 sequence is CAISSQSWEQYF. DNA of the CDR3: TGTGCCATCAGTAGTCAGTCCTGGGAGCAGTACTTC.

This clonotype was counted many times. The chain couples TRBV7-2 to TRBJ1-4, with 10 nucleotides matching TRBD1. The CDR3 extends over 14 amino acids. V was pared by 4 bases and J by 11 bases, with 7 bases of the junction left unmatched. Looked up from germline, CDR1 is SGHTA and CDR2 is FQGNSA. This CDR3 is CASSWDRGAKKLFF. In nucleotides, the CDR3 is TGTGCCAGCAGCTGGGACAGGGGCGCCAAGAAACTGTTTTTT.

This clonotype came up a few times. The CDR3: CASSPSRGAGSGELFF. The CDR3, as DNA: TGCGCCAGCAGCCCCTCGCGCGGGGCCGGCAGCGGGGAGCTGTTTTTT. The rearrangement links TRBV5-1 to TRBJ2-2; D possibly corresponds to TRBD2 (6 bases). V was shortened by 4 bases and J by 7 bases, with 20 bases between the two germline ends. Germline loops: CDR1 SGHRS, CDR2 YFSETQ. The CDR3 runs 16 residues.

The chain couples TRBV4-2 to TRBJ2-3, with D perhaps matching TRBD1 or TRBD2 (5 bases each). Germline CDR1 and CDR2: LGHNA and YNFKEQ. The CDR3 runs to 16 residues. V dropped 1 base and J dropped 4 bases, with 15 bases sitting between them. CDR3 bases: TGTGCCAGCAGCCAAGTCCCTTTCGGGGCCCCAGATACGCAGTATTTT. Translation gives CASSQVPFGAPDTQYF.

This clonotype was detected only a few times. The V and J genes are TRBV5-1 and TRBJ2-5; the D call may be TRBD1 or TRBD2 (5 bases each). Germline V gene lookup returns CDR1 SGHRS and CDR2 YFSETQ. With 4 bases removed from V and 0 bases from J, the gap between germline ends came to 16 bases. The CDR3 totals 16 residues. DNA of the CDR3: TGCGCCAGCAGCCCCACCGGGACCACTTACCAAGAGACCCAGTACTTC. Encoded protein: CASSPTGTTYQETQYF.

The chain recombines TRBV7-9 with TRBJ2-5, with 10 bases fitting TRBD1. Trimming removed 5 bases from V and 1 base from J; junction bases left unmatched: 7. This CDR3 comprises 16 residues. Germline V lookup: CDR1 SEHNR, CDR2 FQNEAQ (reference sequence). CDR3 amino acids: CASSPGTGVFQETQYF. Here the CDR3 DNA reads TGTGCCAGCAGCCCGGGGACAGGGGTATTCCAAGAGACCCAGTACTTC.

The V gene is TRBV20-1, the J gene TRBJ1-1; 8 nucleotides line up with TRBD1. Unmatched junction bases numbered 8, after V lost 0 bases and J lost 5 bases. Germline V gene lookup returns CDR1 DFQATT and CDR2 SNEGSKA (reference sequence). The CDR3 has 15 residues. The CDR3 sequence: CSARDYRQGFTEAFF. The CDR3 nucleotides read TGCAGTGCTAGAGATTACCGACAGGGGTTTACTGAAGCTTTCTTT.

Many counts were recorded for this clonotype. J is TRBJ2-2 and V is TRBV2; TRBD2 is a possible D gene (5 bases). V was pared by 0 bases and J by 1 base, with 6 bases between. The CDR3 covers 15 residues. In germline, CDR1 is SNHLY, CDR2 FYNNEI. CDR3 DNA sequence: TGTGCCAGCAGTGAAGCAGCGGTGAACACCGGGGAGCTGTTTTTT. Translated, it gives CASSEAAVNTGELFF.

This sequence joins TRBV12-3 or TRBV12-4 and TRBJ2-7; a possible D gene is TRBD1 (6 bases). With 6 bases removed from V and 3 bases from J, the gap between germline ends came to 12 bases. The CDR3 has 13 amino acids. In DNA form, the CDR3 reads TGTGCCAGCAGCCCCACAGGGATCTACGAGCAGTACTTC. Translating gives CASSPTGIYEQYF.

This clonotype has a count of ten or more. The V call is TRBV5-6, the J call TRBJ1-2, with a weak D call TRBD1 (5 bases). The CDR3 has 12 amino acids. V shed 7 bases and J shed 6 bases, with 13 bases lying between them. CDR1 is SGHDT, CDR2 YYEEEE, per germline. In nucleotides, the CDR3 is TGTGCCAGCGCTTTTGGGGGTGATGGCTACACCTTC. It specifies CASAFGGDGYTF.

Here the CDR3 reads CARSRDRGSNSPLHF. The CDR3 DNA sequence: TGTGCCAGGAGCCGGGACAGGGGGTCTAATTCACCCCTCCACTTT. V gene TRBV2 combines with J gene TRBJ1-6; 11 positions match TRBD1. The germline V gene encodes CDR1 SNHLY and CDR2 FYNNEI. Unmatched junction bases numbered 7, after V lost 9 bases and J lost 6 bases. The CDR3 loop spans 15 amino acids.